This is a list of T cell receptor beta chains from one sample in a study of Ad26.COV2.S vaccination and SARS-CoV-2 variants. Clones were read by immunoSEQ multiplex PCR, and TCRdb kept only the in-frame ones, dropping some. The data show roughly 320,000 clones, about 86% seen once. The sample consisted of peripheral blood, taken in a trial of Ad26.COV2.S vaccine versus placebo. These receptor sequences come from a person between 18 and 60 years old who received the Ad26.COV2.S COVID-19 vaccine or a placebo. Each CDR3 is given with its conserved first and last residue. The D gene is left open where the match is weak. A clone size is listed for some rows: how often the clone was seen (once, few, many), or a class if it is expanded.

clone size	V gene	J gene	D gene	CDR3 protein	CDR3 DNA
-	TRBV9	TRBJ2-1	-	CASSVSAGFEQFF	TGTGCCAGCAGCGTATCAGCGGGCTTCGAGCAGTTCTTC
-	TRBV5-6	TRBJ2-1	TRBD2	CASSGPGLASGNEQFF	TGTGCCAGCAGCGGGCCGGGACTAGCTTCCGGCAATGAGCAGTTCTTC
-	TRBV5-8	TRBJ1-1	-	CASSSRTDFTEAFF	TGTGCCAGCAGCTCGAGGACGGACTTCACTGAAGCTTTCTTT
-	TRBV7-2	TRBJ1-4	-	CASSLVMTNEKLFF	TGTGCCAGCAGCTTAGTTATGACTAATGAAAAACTGTTTTTT
-	TRBV25-1	TRBJ1-5	-	CASGHGYSNQPQHF	TGTGCCAGCGGACACGGCTATAGCAATCAGCCCCAGCATTTT
-	TRBV19	TRBJ2-3	-	CASSIGGSGTQYF	TGTGCCAGTAGTATAGGAGGCTCGGGTACGCAGTATTTT
-	TRBV18	TRBJ1-2	-	CASVETVNYGYTF	TGTGCCAGCGTAGAGACAGTAAACTATGGCTACACCTTC
few	TRBV6-1	TRBJ1-5	-	CASSESGGRQPQHF	TGTGCCAGCAGTGAGTCGGGAGGTAGGCAGCCCCAGCATTTT
-	TRBV19	TRBJ1-1	-	CASSPQKGIKGMHTEAFF	TGTGCCAGTAGTCCTCAAAAGGGGATTAAGGGAATGCACACTGAAGCTTTCTTT
few	TRBV30	TRBJ1-2	TRBD1	CACLLRDRNYGYTF	TGTGCCTGTCTTTTGAGGGACAGAAACTATGGCTACACCTTC
-	TRBV5-1	TRBJ2-2	TRBD1	CASSILPGQLNTGELFF	TGCGCCAGCAGCATTCTTCCGGGACAGTTGAACACCGGGGAGCTGTTTTTT
-	TRBV18	TRBJ2-1	-	CASSPRGQDYNEQFF	TGTGCCAGCTCACCTCGCGGTCAGGACTACAATGAGCAGTTCTTC
-	TRBV20-1	TRBJ2-1	-	CSASLHSNEQFF	TGCAGTGCTAGTTTACATTCCAATGAGCAGTTCTTC
-	TRBV6-2/TRBV6-3	TRBJ1-2	TRBD1	CASSYPRQGFGYTF	TGTGCCAGCAGTTACCCGAGACAGGGGTTTGGCTACACCTTC
-	TRBV7-8	TRBJ2-6	TRBD1	CASSLAYAGQGFSGANVLTF	TGTGCCAGCAGCTTAGCTTATGCGGGACAGGGTTTCTCTGGGGCCAACGTCCTGACTTTC
-	TRBV19	TRBJ1-1	-	CASSPPGWNTEAFF	TGTGCCAGTAGCCCCCCAGGCTGGAACACTGAAGCTTTCTTT